This T cell receptor beta chain was recorded in a study of blood T cell repertoires in COVID-19. Study-level information: Acute and convalescent COVID-19 samples came from the United States, Italy and Spain. Sources were T cells, B-cell-depleted T cells, or PBMCs; the material itself was cDNA or gDNA.

Trimming removed 0 bases at V and 7 bases at J, with 15 bases between. There are 14 residues in the CDR3. Germline CDR1 and CDR2: GTSNPN and SVGIG (reference sequence). How the authors handled the data: Estimation of nucleated cell counts relied on the amplification of reference gene primers. Profiling relied on immunoSEQ multiplex PCR, and the TCRdb table lists in-frame clones only, not all of them. V, J and clone size reflect that table, while D and trimming were determined from the DNA. Of about half a million clones detected, 75% to 90% appear once; the ten largest clones hold 3.2%. This TCR was sampled from a human donor in a cohort sampled during active COVID-19. This rearrangement joins TRBV30 to TRBJ1-1; D is ambiguous. The sample consisted of peripheral blood. Here the CDR3 DNA reads TGTGCCTGGAGTGTAGGGTCCGGGAGCGGTGAAGCTTTCTTT. Translated, it gives CAWSVGSGSGEAFF.